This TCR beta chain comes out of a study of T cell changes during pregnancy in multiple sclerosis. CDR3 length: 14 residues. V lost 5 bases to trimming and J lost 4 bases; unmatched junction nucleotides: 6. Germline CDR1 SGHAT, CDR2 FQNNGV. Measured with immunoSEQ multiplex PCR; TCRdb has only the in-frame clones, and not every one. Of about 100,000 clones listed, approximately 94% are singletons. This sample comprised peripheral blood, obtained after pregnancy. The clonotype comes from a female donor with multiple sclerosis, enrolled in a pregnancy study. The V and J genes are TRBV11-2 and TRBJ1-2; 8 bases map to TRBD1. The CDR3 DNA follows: TGTGCCAGCAGCCCGGGACAGGTTGGCTATGGCTACACCTTC. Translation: CASSPGQVGYGYTF.